The 17 T cell receptor beta chains reported below all come from one sample, sequenced in a study of response to subunit inactivated influenza vaccine. MiXCR was run by TCRdb on the RT-PCR reads, yielding one entry per CDR3 protein. The profile shows around 480,000 distinct CDR3 sequences, about 10% of them singletons. The specimen was PBMCs from blood, collected 35 to 45 days after vaccination. The origin of the receptors is a middle-aged man who received an inactivated influenza vaccine.

This clonotype has ten or more counts. The chain employs TRBV12-3 or TRBV12-4 and TRBJ2-5, with D unresolved. Trimming stripped 5 bases from V and 5 bases from J, with 9 bases between. This CDR3 is 12 amino acids long. CDR3 nucleotides: TGTGCCAGCAGTATCCTTGGGGAGACCCAGTACTTC. Amino acid sequence: CASSILGETQYF.

The chain joins TRBV5-1 to TRBJ2-7, with 9 bases fitting TRBD2. CDR1 and CDR2 (germline): SGHRS, YFSETQ. The length of the CDR3 is 16 residues. V dropped 4 bases and J dropped 1; count of bases not matched to a gene: 9. CDR3 coding DNA: TGCGCCAGCAGCCCGGTGCCTAGCGGGACGTCCTACGAGCAGTACTTC. Residues: CASSPVPSGTSYEQYF.

Ten or more counts support this clonotype. The chain combines TRBV4-1 with TRBJ2-5; 13 bases are shared with TRBD2. CDR1 and CDR2 from the germline V gene are MGHRA and YSYEKL. Trimming removed 6 bases from V and 1 base from J; junction bases left unmatched: 2. This CDR3 has 15 residues. DNA of the CDR3: TGCGCCAGCAGTACTAGCGGGGGGGTCCAAGAGACCCAGTACTTC. Its translation is CASSTSGGVQETQYF.

This clonotype was seen more than once but under ten times. This chain links TRBV6-4 with TRBJ2-1, with D possibly being TRBD1 (6 bases). With 3 bases removed from V and 8 bases from J, the gap between germline ends came to 11 bases. From germline, CDR1 is MRHNA and CDR2 SNTAGT. The CDR3 has 13 amino acids. The CDR3, as DNA: TGTGCCAGCAGTGAGCAGGGGATGGATGAGCAGTTCTTC. This translates into CASSEQGMDEQFF.

This clonotype has only a few counts. The chain carries TRBV5-1 and TRBJ1-1; no clear D. The CDR3 loop spans 16 amino acids. Trimming pared 4 bases from V and 0 bases from J, leaving 16 bases between. Germline CDR1 SGHRS, CDR2 YFSETQ. Here the CDR3 reads CASSTGPTRMNTEAFF. The CDR3 DNA is TGCGCCAGCAGCACTGGACCCACTAGAATGAACACTGAAGCTTTCTTT.

V usage is TRBV29-1 and J usage is TRBJ2-2; 11 nucleotides agree with TRBD1. CDR1 and CDR2 from the germline V gene are SQVTM and ANQGSEA. J lost 6 bases, V lost 7 bases, and 7 bases had no gene match. This CDR3 is built from 14 residues. The CDR3, as DNA: TGCAGCGCCAGGACAGGGGGCGGATCCGGGGAGCTGTTTTTT. Protein sequence: CSARTGGGSGELFF.

This clonotype was observed a handful of times. The V call is TRBV29-1, the J call TRBJ2-2; tentative D call: TRBD1 (6 bases). The CDR3 loop spans 13 amino acids. Germline V CDR1 and CDR2: SQVTM, ANQGSEA. The V gene lost 4 bases and the J gene lost 4 bases, with 10 bases spanning the gap. CDR3 residues: CSVGRTVTGELFF. CDR3 in DNA: TGCAGCGTTGGACGGACAGTCACCGGGGAGCTGTTTTTT.

The chain combines TRBV29-1 with TRBJ2-7; 7 bases align to TRBD1. V lost 6 bases and J lost 0; bases outside the gene matches: 2. The CDR3 totals 12 residues. CDR1 is SQVTM, CDR2 ANQGSEA, per germline. CDR3 nucleotides: TGCAGCGTGACAGGGAACTCCTACGAGCAGTACTTC. It specifies CSVTGNSYEQYF.

The J gene is TRBJ2-7, the V gene TRBV6-1; D is unresolved. V was pared by 2 bases and J by 4 bases, with 12 bases between. CDR1 is MNHNS and CDR2 is SASEGT in the germline V gene. The CDR3 loop spans 14 amino acids. The CDR3 reads CASSERAQAYEQYF. CDR3 sequence (DNA): TGTGCCAGCAGTGAACGAGCACAAGCGTACGAGCAGTACTTC.

The table lists this clonotype with a few counts. V is TRBV7-6 and J is TRBJ2-7; D tentatively reads TRBD1 or TRBD2 (7 bases each). In germline, CDR1 is SGHVS, CDR2 FNYEAQ. This CDR3 contains 14 residues. V shed 7 bases and J shed 4 bases, with 17 bases lying between them. The CDR3 DNA follows: TGTGCCAGCACCCCAGGGGGGGGCTTTTACGAGCAGTACTTC. It is translated as CASTPGGGFYEQYF.

V is TRBV18 and J is TRBJ2-7; no clear D. The V gene lost 5 bases and the J gene lost 2 bases, with 7 bases spanning the gap. The CDR3 spans 12 residues. Germline lookup yields CDR1 KGHSH and CDR2 LQKENI. The CDR3 reads CASSADTYEQYF. The CDR3 region has the DNA TGTGCCAGCTCAGCAGATACCTACGAGCAGTACTTC.

This clonotype has a handful of counts. The V call is TRBV7-9, the J call TRBJ2-5; TRBD2 matches at 9 bases. CDR1 is SEHNR, CDR2 FQNEAQ, per germline (reference sequence). J lost 4 bases, V lost 7 bases, and 4 bases had no gene match. This CDR3 region has 13 residues. The CDR3 DNA is TGTGCCAGCACCAGCGGGGGGCGAGAGACCCAGTACTTC. Its protein product is CASTSGGRETQYF.

This clonotype was observed a few times. The chain uses TRBV6-5 and TRBJ2-1, with 7 bases identical to TRBD1. V lost 4 bases, J lost 0 bases, and 6 bases stayed unmatched. The germline gives CDR1 MNHEY, CDR2 SVGAGI. The CDR3 sequence is 16 residues long. The chain's CDR3 is CASSFKPGGSYNEQFF. The CDR3 nucleotides read TGTGCCAGCAGTTTCAAACCAGGGGGCTCCTACAATGAGCAGTTCTTC.

The J gene is TRBJ2-1, the V gene TRBV4-2; TRBD1 matches 8 bases. V lost 3 bases to trimming and J lost 5 bases; unmatched junction nucleotides: 3. The CDR3 totals 14 residues. In germline, CDR1 is LGHNA, CDR2 YNFKEQ. As DNA, the CDR3 is TGTGCCAGCAGCCACCCGGACAGGGACAATGAGCAGTTCTTC. Amino acid sequence: CASSHPDRDNEQFF.

This clonotype was recorded at least ten times. V usage is TRBV4-2 and J usage is TRBJ1-1; possibly TRBD1 for D (5 bases). The V end lost 4 bases, the J end lost 12 bases, and 21 bases lay between the germline ends. The CDR3 totals 14 residues. Germline V gene lookup returns CDR1 LGHNA and CDR2 YNFKEQ. CDR3 DNA: TGTGCCAGCAGCCCGCGGACGGGGGATTTTTCGACTTTCTTT. Translated, it gives CASSPRTGDFSTFF.

The J gene is TRBJ2-1, the V gene TRBV24-1, with D possibly called TRBD1 or TRBD2 (6 bases each). Germline CDR1 is KGHDR and CDR2 is SFDVKD. This CDR3 is 14 amino acids long. V lost 6 bases to trimming and J lost 3 bases, with 11 bases between them. As DNA, the CDR3 is TGTGCCACCAGTCGTCGGGGGCTCTACAATGAGCAGTTCTTC. Its translation: CATSRRGLYNEQFF.

The chain recombines TRBV5-1 with TRBJ2-3; TRBD1 agrees at 7 bases. V was pared by 3 bases and J by 5 bases, with 12 bases of the junction left unmatched. The CDR3 runs to 16 residues. Germline loops: CDR1 SGHRS, CDR2 YFSETQ. The CDR3 DNA reads as TGCGCCAGCAGCTGGGGAACAGGGGTTCAAGGAGATACGCAGTATTTT. Its translation: CASSWGTGVQGDTQYF.